This T cell receptor (beta chain) is from a study of blood T cell repertoires in COVID-19. Study-level background: From the United States, Italy and Spain came samples of acute and convalescent COVID-19. T cells, B-cell-depleted T cells, or PBMCs supplied cDNA or gDNA.

The germline V gene has CDR1 MDHEN and CDR2 SYDVKM. The CDR3 sequence is 15 residues long. V was pared by 5 bases and J by 0 bases, with 11 bases between. Study processing details: Estimated nucleated cell counts came from reference gene primer amplification. Sequencing was performed with immunoSEQ multiplex PCR; in TCRdb, only in-frame clones are kept and a portion is missing. That table furnishes V, J and clone size, whereas the DNA furnished D and trimming. Of 220,000 or so clones in the sample, approximately 86% were seen once. The origin of this receptor is a woman between 50 and 59 years old with COVID-19, enrolled during active disease. V and J are TRBV28 and TRBJ2-1, with a tentative D call TRBD1 (5 bases). The sample was peripheral blood. The CDR3 region has the DNA TGTGCCAGCAGTCCCCCAGGGTTCTCCTACAATGAGCAGTTCTTC. Residues: CASSPPGFSYNEQFF. Using reference TRBV28 and TRBJ2-1 for the parts outside the CDR3, the full variable domain is DVKVTQSSRYLVKRTGEKVFLECVQDMDHENMFWYRQDPGLGLRLIYFSYDVKMKEKGDIPEGYSVSREKKERFSLILESASTNQTSMYLCASSPPGFSYNEQFFGPGTRLTVL.